A selection of T cell receptor beta chains follows, all from one sample in a study of CD8 T cells in Susac syndrome. A single record per CDR3 protein comes from TCRdb applying MiXCR to the immunoSEQ multiplex PCR reads. Among tens of thousands of distinct CDR3 sequences listed, roughly 94% were seen once. Input material: CD4+ T cells from PBMCs. The source of these receptors is a human donor with Susac syndrome. Both conserved end residues are part of each CDR3. D genes are given only for firm matches. A row's size may be missing; if present it is once, few, many or a size class.

J	D	length	size	V	DNA	CDR3
TRBJ2-7	NA	13	NA	TRBV20-1	TGCAGTGCTAGAGTAGTGGGGATGGGCGAGCAGTACTTC	CSARVVGMGEQYF
TRBJ1-1	NA	13	NA	TRBV20-1	TGCAGTGCGTCCGGGACATCAGACACTGAAGCTTTCTTT	CSASGTSDTEAFF
TRBJ2-2	NA	15	NA	TRBV30	TGTGCCTGGGCCCCCGGGACACAGAACACCGGGGAGCTGTTTTTT	CAWAPGTQNTGELFF
TRBJ2-1	TRBD2	18	once	TRBV12-3/TRBV12-4	TGTGCCAGCAGTGTGTTGGGGGGCAGGCGGGGGGGCCCCCATGAGCAGTTCTTC	CASSVLGGRRGGPHEQFF
TRBJ1-1	TRBD1	17	once	TRBV7-2	TGTGCCAGCAGCCCAATCCGAGGACAGGGGGGGAACACTGAAGCTTTCTTT	CASSPIRGQGGNTEAFF
TRBJ1-4	TRBD1	12	NA	TRBV20-1	TGCAGTGCGGCCGGACAGGTCGAAAAACTGTTTTTT	CSAAGQVEKLFF
TRBJ1-6	NA	15	NA	TRBV18	TGTGCCAGCTCACCACCGAGCAGGGGTAGTTCACCCCTCCACTTT	CASSPPSRGSSPLHF
TRBJ1-1	NA	11	NA	TRBV28	TGTGCCAGCAGTGGGACCAGAGAAGCTTTCTTT	CASSGTREAFF
TRBJ2-1	NA	12	NA	TRBV2	TGTGCCAGCAGTGAAGATAGGGGTGAGCAGTTCTTC	CASSEDRGEQFF
TRBJ1-2	NA	11	NA	TRBV29-1	TGCAGCTACACGGGGGGTATTGGCTACACCTTC	CSYTGGIGYTF
TRBJ2-1	NA	12	NA	TRBV19	TGTGCCAGTAGGGCCGGAAACAATGAGCAGTTCTTC	CASRAGNNEQFF
TRBJ1-1	NA	15	NA	TRBV4-1	TGCGCCAGCAGCCAAGATCAAGGGGGACCCTTTGAAGCTTTCTTT	CASSQDQGGPFEAFF
TRBJ2-3	NA	13	NA	TRBV7-9	TGTGCCAGCAGCTTAGTAGAGACAGATACGCAGTATTTT	CASSLVETDTQYF
TRBJ2-7	NA	14	NA	TRBV4-1	TGCGCCAGCAGCCAAGACGCAGACAGCTACGAGCAGTACTTC	CASSQDADSYEQYF
TRBJ2-1	TRBD2	15	NA	TRBV6-5	TGTGCCAGCAGACCCTCGGGACTAGCAGGTGGGGAGCAGTTCTTC	CASRPSGLAGGEQFF
TRBJ2-5	NA	13	NA	TRBV30	TGTGCCTGGAACACAGCCCCCCAAGAGACCCAGTACTTC	CAWNTAPQETQYF
TRBJ2-1	NA	15	NA	TRBV29-1	TGCAGCGCGAGGACCGACAGGGAGGGTGGGAATGAGCAGTTCTTC	CSARTDREGGNEQFF
TRBJ2-7	TRBD1	15	once	TRBV7-9	TGTGCCAGCAGCTCCCACAGGGGGCGCGGATACGAGCAGTACTTC	CASSSHRGRGYEQYF
TRBJ1-2	NA	13	NA	TRBV12-3/TRBV12-4	TGTGCCAGCACCACACAGGGAACCTCTGGCTACACCTTC	CASTTQGTSGYTF
TRBJ2-7	TRBD2	15	NA	TRBV20-1	TGCAGTGCTTTAACTGGACTAGCGGGGGATTACGAGCAGTACTTC	CSALTGLAGDYEQYF
TRBJ2-3	NA	17	NA	TRBV3-1	TGTGCCAGCAGCCAGGCGCGGGCTATCTCCGGCACAGATACGCAGTATTTT	CASSQARAISGTDTQYF
TRBJ2-7	TRBD1	14	NA	TRBV11-2	TGTGCCAGCAGCTTTACAGGGGGCATCGACGAGCAGTACTTC	CASSFTGGIDEQYF
TRBJ1-1	NA	16	few	TRBV5-6	TGTGCCAGCAGCTTGGAGAGGTATACTGAGAACACTGAAGCTTTCTTT	CASSLERYTENTEAFF
TRBJ1-2	NA	14	NA	TRBV20-1	TGCAGTGCTGGGGGGGACAACCCTGACCCGGGCTACACCTTC	CSAGGDNPDPGYTF
TRBJ1-1	NA	13	NA	TRBV29-1	TGCAGCGTAGCGACAGGTGGGGACACTGAAGCTTTCTTT	CSVATGGDTEAFF
TRBJ2-3	TRBD2	15	NA	TRBV20-1	TGCAGTGCTACCGAGACTAGCGGTCCCACAGATACGCAGTATTTT	CSATETSGPTDTQYF
TRBJ1-6	NA	14	NA	TRBV5-1	TGCGCCAGCAGCTTGAAAGGGGCCAATTCACCCCTCCACTTT	CASSLKGANSPLHF
TRBJ1-6	NA	15	NA	TRBV2	TGTGCCAGCAGTGCAACAGACTCTAATAATTCACCCCTCCACTTT	CASSATDSNNSPLHF
TRBJ1-5	NA	14	NA	TRBV29-1	TGCAGCGTTAGATTAGGTGGAGGCAATCAGCCCCAGCATTTT	CSVRLGGGNQPQHF
TRBJ2-5	NA	13	NA	TRBV4-1	TGCGCCAGCAGCCAAGGGGTTGAGGAGACCCAGTACTTC	CASSQGVEETQYF
TRBJ2-3	NA	12	NA	TRBV12-3/TRBV12-4	TGTGCCAGCGGGCTCCGCACAGATACGCAGTATTTT	CASGLRTDTQYF
TRBJ2-7	NA	14	NA	TRBV5-1	TGCGCCAGCAGCTTGGACAGGATGTCCTACGAGCAGTACTTC	CASSLDRMSYEQYF
TRBJ2-7	TRBD2	15	NA	TRBV20-1	TGCAGTGCTCGCATGAAACTAGCGGGGGGTGACGAGCAGTACTTC	CSARMKLAGGDEQYF
TRBJ2-1	NA	15	NA	TRBV24-1	TGTGCCACCAGTGACCCTGGGGAGCTCTACAATGAGCAGTTCTTC	CATSDPGELYNEQFF
TRBJ2-2	NA	11	NA	TRBV20-1	TGCAGTGCTGTGGGCCCCGGGGAGCTGTTTTTT	CSAVGPGELFF
TRBJ2-7	TRBD1	15	once	TRBV9	TGTGCCAGCAGCGCCGGGACAGCTCCCTCCTACGAGCAGTACTTC	CASSAGTAPSYEQYF
TRBJ2-2	NA	10	NA	TRBV2	TGTGCCAGCAGGGGGAGGGAGCTGTTTTTT	CASRGRELFF
TRBJ1-1	NA	10	NA	TRBV29-1	TGCAGCGTTGCACAACGTCGTCGGGTCTTT	CSVAQRRRVF
TRBJ1-5	NA	15	NA	TRBV7-8	TGTGCCAGCAGCCTCAACAGGGATTGGGGTCAGCCCCAGCATTTT	CASSLNRDWGQPQHF
TRBJ2-7	TRBD2	14	NA	TRBV3-1	TGTGCCAGCAGCCAAGTGCTAGCGGGGCAAGAGCAGTACTTC	CASSQVLAGQEQYF
TRBJ2-1	NA	13	NA	TRBV3-1	TGTGCCAGCAGCCGCGGGACCTACAATGAGCAGTTCTTC	CASSRGTYNEQFF
TRBJ2-6	NA	17	NA	TRBV5-1	TGCGCCAGCAGCTTGGTCGGGTCTAGGCTTGGGGCCAACGTCCTGACTTTC	CASSLVGSRLGANVLTF
TRBJ1-2	NA	12	NA	TRBV20-1	TGCAGCGGATCCAGTCTTAACTATGGCTACACCTTC	CSGSSLNYGYTF
TRBJ2-3	NA	11	once	TRBV29-1	TGCAGCCCCGCCGTCGGAGATACGCAGTATTTT	CSPAVGDTQYF
TRBJ1-6	NA	15	NA	TRBV27	TGTGCCAGCAGTTTACCCCTTACTGGAAATTCACCCCTCCACTTT	CASSLPLTGNSPLHF
TRBJ1-2	NA	13	medium-sized	TRBV7-3	TGTGCCAGCAGCTTAAACCCAAGCTATGGCTACACCTTC	CASSLNPSYGYTF
TRBJ1-2	TRBD1	15	NA	TRBV3-1	TGTGCCAGCAGCCAAGGGACAGGGTATAACTATGGCTACACCTTC	CASSQGTGYNYGYTF
TRBJ2-7	NA	15	NA	TRBV18	TGTGCCAGCTCACCGATCGGGGGCCCGGTTAACGAGCAGTACTTC	CASSPIGGPVNEQYF
TRBJ1-2	TRBD1	15	NA	TRBV9	TGTGCCAGCAGCGTAACGGGACAGGGTTCATATGGCTACACCTTC	CASSVTGQGSYGYTF
TRBJ2-1	NA	14	NA	TRBV20-1	TGCAGTGCTAGTAGTCTGGAGAAATACAATGAGCAGTTCTTC	CSASSLEKYNEQFF
TRBJ1-2	NA	14	NA	TRBV6-2/TRBV6-3	TGTGCCAGCAGTTACGTCGGGGAGGTGGACGGCTACACCTTC	CASSYVGEVDGYTF
TRBJ1-1	NA	12	NA	TRBV20-1	TGCAGTGCTACTGGATTGAACACTGAAGCTTTCTTT	CSATGLNTEAFF
TRBJ1-5	NA	14	NA	TRBV6-2/TRBV6-3	TGTGCCAGCAGACTCGAAGGGTCAGGCCAGCCCCAGCATTTT	CASRLEGSGQPQHF
TRBJ1-6	TRBD1	15	NA	TRBV20-1	TGCAGTGCTAGATCATCCGGACAGGGTTATTCACCCCTCCACTTT	CSARSSGQGYSPLHF
TRBJ1-5	NA	14	NA	TRBV30	TGTGCCTGGAGTGTATCGGGGAGCAATCAGCCCCAGCATTTT	CAWSVSGSNQPQHF